Here is one T cell receptor beta chain with its context. The source of the sample is a study of monozygotic twins with inflammatory bowel disease. The CDR3 has 11 amino acids. CDR1 is GTSNPN, CDR2 SVGIG, per germline (reference sequence). After re-calling the 5' RACE reads, TCRdb lists one entry per CDR3 protein, DNA absent. This listing includes around 450,000 distinct CDR3 sequences. This TCR came from a human donor with ulcerative colitis or Crohn's disease, or a healthy co-twin of an affected twin (not recorded which). Sample: blood. The chain recombines TRBV30 with TRBJ2-1; TCRdb calls TRBD2, which cannot be checked without DNA. Here the CDR3 reads CAWSLAVEQFF. The whole variable domain, filled in from reference TRBV30 and TRBJ2-1, reads SQTIHQWPATLVQPVGSPLSLECTVEGTSNPNLYWYRQAAGRGLQLLFYSVGIGQISSEVPQNLSASRPQDRQFILSSKKLLLSDSGFYLCAWSLAVEQFFGPGTRLTVL.